Presented here are 17 T cell receptor beta chains from one specimen sequenced in a study of T cell repertoires in cytomegalovirus infection. TCRdb redid the calling of the reads with MiXCR, one entry per CDR3 protein. The data hold about 260,000 distinct CDR3 sequences, with around 15% observed a single time. Sequencing input: PBMCs. Receptors originate from a human donor in good health (CMV status not recorded). Some clones in this sample may be carry-over from other donors' samples.

This clonotype was seen just once. The CDR3: CSAVLAAYNEQFF. The CDR3 bases are TGCAGTGCTGTACTAGCGGCCTACAATGAGCAGTTCTTC. V is TRBV20-1 and J is TRBJ2-1; 8 nucleotides line up with TRBD2. Looked up from germline, CDR1 is DFQATT and CDR2 is SNEGSKA (reference sequence). Losses at the gene ends were 5 bases for V and 2 bases for J; bases not matched to a gene: 2. The CDR3 extends over 13 amino acids.

This clonotype has at least ten counts. V and J are TRBV7-6 and TRBJ2-7; D might be TRBD1 (6 bases). Per the germline V gene, CDR1 is SGHVS and CDR2 is FNYEAQ. The ends were cut back, 1 base at V and 5 bases at J, with 12 bases in the middle. The CDR3 runs to 14 residues. CDR3 amino acids: CASSLGMNRDEQYF. The CDR3, as DNA: TGTGCCAGCAGCTTAGGAATGAACAGGGACGAGCAGTACTTC.

The chain links TRBV14 to TRBJ2-3; D is possibly TRBD1 or TRBD2 (5 bases each). The CDR3 is made up of 12 amino acids. The germline CDR1 and CDR2 sequences are SGHDN and FVKESK. V shed 4 bases and J shed 6 bases, with 8 bases lying between them. In DNA form, the CDR3 reads TGTGCCAGCAGCCCAGAGGGGGATACGCAGTATTTT. It specifies CASSPEGDTQYF.

This clonotype was counted many times. This sequence joins TRBV29-1 and TRBJ2-3; 10 bases fit TRBD1. Germline V lookup: CDR1 SQVTM, CDR2 ANQGSEA. The ends lost 1 base at V and 4 bases at J; junction bases unmatched: 5. The CDR3 length is 15 residues. CDR3 region: CSVEGGQGGADTQYF. DNA of the CDR3: TGCAGCGTTGAAGGAGGACAGGGGGGAGCAGATACGCAGTATTTT.

This clonotype was observed many times. The J gene is TRBJ1-1, the V gene TRBV7-2; perhaps TRBD1 as D (5 bases). CDR1 and CDR2 from the germline V gene are SGHTA and FQGNSA. The CDR3 is 15 residues long. The V gene lost 5 bases and the J gene lost 6 bases, with 19 bases spanning the gap. The CDR3 here is CASSPWRGKDAEAFF. The CDR3, as DNA: TGTGCCAGCAGCCCCTGGAGGGGCAAAGACGCTGAAGCTTTCTTT.

On this clonotype: Mismatch with germline at one junction end may stem from a read error. The CDR3 protein is CVSSQGGLMNTEAFF. The CDR3 bases are TGTGTCAGCAGTCAGGGGGGACTCATGAACACTGAAGCTTTCTTT. The chain is built from TRBV28 and TRBJ1-1; 7 bases agree with TRBD1. Germline CDR1 MDHEN, CDR2 SYDVKM. The CDR3 consists of 15 residues.

The sample holds many counts of this clonotype. The V call is TRBV6-1, the J call TRBJ2-1, with 10 bases aligning to TRBD1. J lost 0 bases, V lost 5 bases, and 7 bases had no gene match. Germline lookup yields CDR1 MNHNS and CDR2 SASEGT. The CDR3 totals 17 residues. The CDR3 is CASSHPDRGISYNEQFF. As DNA, the CDR3 is TGTGCCAGCAGTCACCCGGACAGGGGGATCTCCTACAATGAGCAGTTCTTC.

This clonotype was observed once. A much larger clone differs by one base, so this may be a read error. A read error is likely, as this CDR3 ends without the conserved phenylalanine or tryptophan. The chain joins TRBV11-2 to TRBJ2-1; D may be TRBD1 or TRBD2 (5 bases each). Trimming removed 8 bases at V and 7 bases at J, with 12 bases between. From germline, CDR1 is SGHAT and CDR2 FQNNGV. This CDR3 region has 12 residues. As DNA, the CDR3 is TGTGCCAGCTTGGGGGAAGGGAATGAGCAGTTCTCC. Protein: CASLGEGNEQFS.

This clonotype was counted at least ten times. V gene TRBV19 combines with J gene TRBJ1-1; the match to TRBD1 covers 10 bases. From germline, CDR1 is LNHDA and CDR2 SQIVND (reference sequence). Unmatched junction bases numbered 8, after V lost 8 bases and J lost 5 bases. The CDR3 length is 14 residues. CDR3 DNA: TGTGCCAGTGGAGACAGGGGGCGCATGACTGAAGCTTTCTTT. Translated: CASGDRGRMTEAFF. Full variable domain (remainder filled in from reference TRBV19 and TRBJ1-1): DGGITQSPKYLFRKEGQNVTLSCEQNLNHDAMYWYRQDPGQGLRLIYYSQIVNDFQKGDIAEGYSVSREKKESFPLTVTSAQKNPTAFYLCASGDRGRMTEAFFGQGTRLTVV.

In its sample, this clonotype was seen many times. This chain links TRBV7-8 with TRBJ1-6, with 10 bases that match TRBD1. J lost 10 bases, V lost 5 bases, and 17 bases had no gene match. Germline V gene data show CDR1 as SGHVS and CDR2 as FQNEAQ. The CDR3 contains 18 residues. CDR3: CASSAFGGQGTLASPLHF. CDR3 DNA sequence: TGTGCCAGCAGCGCATTTGGGGGACAGGGGACTTTGGCCTCACCCCTCCACTTT.

The V and J genes are TRBV5-8 and TRBJ1-5, with D perhaps TRBD1 (6 bases). Germline V gene lookup returns CDR1 SGHTS and CDR2 YDEGEE. This CDR3 has 14 residues. V gave up 0 bases and J gave up 6 bases, with 10 bases separating them. The CDR3 loop reads CASSLGGGRQPQHF. The CDR3 bases are TGTGCCAGCAGCTTGGGGGGGGGCCGTCAGCCCCAGCATTTT.

The chain uses TRBV6-2 or TRBV6-3 and TRBJ2-1; 9 bases line up with TRBD1. Germline-derived CDR1 and CDR2 are MNHEY and SVGEGT. Losses at the gene ends were 0 bases for V and 4 bases for J; bases not matched to a gene: 4. There are 16 residues in the CDR3. For the CDR3, the DNA is TGTGCCAGCAGTTACTCGCCACAGGGGGCATACAATGAGCAGTTCTTC. This translates into CASSYSPQGAYNEQFF.

Ten or more counts support this clonotype. V usage is TRBV7-8 and J usage is TRBJ2-3, with D maybe TRBD2 (5 bases). Germline values: CDR1 SGHVS, CDR2 FQNEAQ. This CDR3 is 12 amino acids long. The germline V and J ends were trimmed by 3 bases and 4 bases, with 5 bases remaining between them. In DNA form, the CDR3 reads TGTGCCAGCAGCTTGGGAGCAGATACGCAGTATTTT. Residues: CASSLGADTQYF.

In this sample, this clonotype turned up many times. The chain recombines TRBV7-2 with TRBJ2-5, with TRBD2 matching over 7 bases. The germline V gene has CDR1 SGHTA and CDR2 FQGNSA. This CDR3 contains 14 residues. J lost 2 bases, V lost 5 bases, and 5 bases had no gene match. The CDR3 region has the DNA TGTGCCAGCAGCGAGCGGGGCTGGCAAGAGACCCAGTACTTC. This encodes CASSERGWQETQYF.

CDR3 bases: TGTGCCACCAGTCCAGGCACAGATACGCAGTATTTT. Translation gives CATSPGTDTQYF. The chain carries TRBV24-1 and TRBJ2-3; unclear D gene. The germline gives CDR1 KGHDR, CDR2 SFDVKD. Trimming removed 6 bases at V and 1 base at J, with 4 bases between. The CDR3 sequence is 12 residues long.

This clonotype was observed a handful of times. CDR3 sequence: CATSREVNSQETQYF. CDR3 bases: TGTGCCACCAGCAGAGAAGTGAACAGCCAAGAGACCCAGTACTTC. V is TRBV15 and J is TRBJ2-5; no firm D call. The CDR3 sequence is 15 residues long. Germline loops: CDR1 LNHNV, CDR2 YYDKDF (reference sequence). V was trimmed by 0 bases and J by 1 base, leaving 9 bases between them.

The chain uses TRBV28 and TRBJ1-2, with TRBD1 matching over 9 bases. V lost 6 bases to trimming and J lost 4 bases; unmatched junction nucleotides: 21. Per germline, CDR1 MDHEN and CDR2 SYDVKM. The CDR3 has 19 residues. DNA of the CDR3: TGTGCCAGCAGCCTCCCAAGGGCGGGGTGGGACAGGGCTTCCTATGGCTACACCTTC. Translated: CASSLPRAGWDRASYGYTF.